In its sample, the clone carrying this T cell receptor (beta chain) was seen once. Its target is unknown. It was with 60 Vbeta and 13 Jbeta primers that the PCR ran. Using immunoSEQ multiplex PCR, the repertoire was profiled, and TCRdb retains in-frame clones only, with some absent. The sample lists 60,000 to 70,000 clones, around 77% occurring once. These data are taken from a study of cytomegalovirus exposure and HLA in healthy donors. Germline V gives CDR1 LGHNA, CDR2 YSLEER. CDR3 size: 16 residues. The J segment lost 1 base and the V segment lost 8 bases, leaving 9 bases of the junction unmatched. Study results and limitations: Many donors shared some public TCRs, even though most TCR sequences were rare.

The specimen was PBMCs. This chain joins TRBV4-3 and TRBJ2-2; 8 bases map to TRBD2. This receptor was obtained from a male donor in good health and CMV-seropositive. The CDR3 protein is CASAPGSGGNTGELFF. The DNA of the CDR3 is TGCGCCAGCGCCCCAGGAAGCGGGGGGAACACCGGGGAGCTGTTTTTT.